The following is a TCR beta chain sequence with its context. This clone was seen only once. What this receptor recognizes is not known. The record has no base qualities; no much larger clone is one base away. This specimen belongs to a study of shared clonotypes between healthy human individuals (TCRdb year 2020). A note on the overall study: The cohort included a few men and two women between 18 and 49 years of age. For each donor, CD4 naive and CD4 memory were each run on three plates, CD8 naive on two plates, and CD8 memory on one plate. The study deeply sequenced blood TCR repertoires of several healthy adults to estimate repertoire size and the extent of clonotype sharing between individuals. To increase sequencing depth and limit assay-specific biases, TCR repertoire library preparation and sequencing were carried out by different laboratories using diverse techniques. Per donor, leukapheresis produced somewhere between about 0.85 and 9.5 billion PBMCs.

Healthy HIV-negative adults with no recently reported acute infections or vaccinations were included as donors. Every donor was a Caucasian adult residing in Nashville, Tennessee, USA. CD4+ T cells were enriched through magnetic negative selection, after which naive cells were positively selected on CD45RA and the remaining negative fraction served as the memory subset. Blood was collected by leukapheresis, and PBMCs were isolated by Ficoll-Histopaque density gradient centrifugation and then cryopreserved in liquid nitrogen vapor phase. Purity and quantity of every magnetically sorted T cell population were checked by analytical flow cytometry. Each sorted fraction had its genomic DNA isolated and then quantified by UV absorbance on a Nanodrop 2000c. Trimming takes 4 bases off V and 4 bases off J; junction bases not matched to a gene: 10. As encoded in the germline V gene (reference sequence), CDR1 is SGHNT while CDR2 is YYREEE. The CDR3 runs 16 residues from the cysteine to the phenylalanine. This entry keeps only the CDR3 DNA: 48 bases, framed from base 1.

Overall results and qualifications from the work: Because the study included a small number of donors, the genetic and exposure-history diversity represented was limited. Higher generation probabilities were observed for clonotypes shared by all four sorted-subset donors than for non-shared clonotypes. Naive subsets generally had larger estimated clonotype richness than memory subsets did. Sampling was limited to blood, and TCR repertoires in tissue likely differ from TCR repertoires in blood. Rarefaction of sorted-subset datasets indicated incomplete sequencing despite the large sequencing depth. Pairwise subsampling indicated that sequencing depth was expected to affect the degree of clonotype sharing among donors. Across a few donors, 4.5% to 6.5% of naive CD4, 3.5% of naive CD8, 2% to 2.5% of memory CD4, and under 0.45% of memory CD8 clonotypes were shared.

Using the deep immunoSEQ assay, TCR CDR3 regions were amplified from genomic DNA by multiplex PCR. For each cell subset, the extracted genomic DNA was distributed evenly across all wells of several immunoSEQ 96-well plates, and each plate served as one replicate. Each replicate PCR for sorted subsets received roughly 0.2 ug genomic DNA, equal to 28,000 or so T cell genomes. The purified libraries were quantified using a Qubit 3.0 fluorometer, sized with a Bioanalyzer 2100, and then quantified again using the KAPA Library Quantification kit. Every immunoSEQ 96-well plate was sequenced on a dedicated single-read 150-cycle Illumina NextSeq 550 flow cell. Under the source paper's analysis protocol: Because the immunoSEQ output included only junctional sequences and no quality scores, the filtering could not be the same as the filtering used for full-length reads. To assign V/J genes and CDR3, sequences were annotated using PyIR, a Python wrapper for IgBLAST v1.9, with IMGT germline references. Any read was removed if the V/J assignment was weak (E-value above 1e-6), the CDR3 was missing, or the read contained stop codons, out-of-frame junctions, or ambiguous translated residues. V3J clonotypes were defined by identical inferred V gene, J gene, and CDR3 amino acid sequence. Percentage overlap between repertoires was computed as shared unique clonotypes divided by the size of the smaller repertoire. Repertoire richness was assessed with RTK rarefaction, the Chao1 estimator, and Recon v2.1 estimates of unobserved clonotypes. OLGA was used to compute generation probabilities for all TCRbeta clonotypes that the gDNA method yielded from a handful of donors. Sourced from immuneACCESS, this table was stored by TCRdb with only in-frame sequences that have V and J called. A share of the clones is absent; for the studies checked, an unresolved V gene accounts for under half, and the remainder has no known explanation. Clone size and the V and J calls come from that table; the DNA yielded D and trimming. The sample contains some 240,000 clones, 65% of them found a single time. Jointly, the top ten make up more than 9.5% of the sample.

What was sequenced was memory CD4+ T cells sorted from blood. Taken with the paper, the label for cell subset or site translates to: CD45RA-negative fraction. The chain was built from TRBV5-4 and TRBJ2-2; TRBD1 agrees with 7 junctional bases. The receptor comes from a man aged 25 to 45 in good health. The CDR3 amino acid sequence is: CASSPRGKGRTGELFF. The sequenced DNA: TGTGCCAGCAGCCCCAGGGGGAAGGGTCGCACCGGGGAGCTGTTTTTT.